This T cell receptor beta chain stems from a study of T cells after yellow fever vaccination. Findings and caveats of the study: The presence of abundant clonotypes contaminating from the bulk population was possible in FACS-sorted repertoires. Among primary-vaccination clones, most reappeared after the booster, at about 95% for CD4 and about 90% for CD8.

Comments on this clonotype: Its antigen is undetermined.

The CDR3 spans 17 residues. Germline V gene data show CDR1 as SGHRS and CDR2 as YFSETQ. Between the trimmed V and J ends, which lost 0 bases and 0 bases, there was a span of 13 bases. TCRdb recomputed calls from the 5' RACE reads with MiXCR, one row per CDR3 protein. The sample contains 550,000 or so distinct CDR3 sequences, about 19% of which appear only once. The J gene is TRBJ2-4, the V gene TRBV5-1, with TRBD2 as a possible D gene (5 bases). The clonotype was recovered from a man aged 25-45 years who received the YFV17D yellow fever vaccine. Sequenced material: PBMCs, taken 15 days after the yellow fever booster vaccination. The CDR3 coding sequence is TGCGCCAGCAGCTTGGCCGTAGGGAGCCTAGCCAAAAACATTCAGTACTTC. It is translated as CASSLAVGSLAKNIQYF. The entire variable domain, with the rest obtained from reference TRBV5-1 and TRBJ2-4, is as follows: KAGVTQTPRYLIKTRGQQVTLSCSPISGHRSVSWYQQTPGQGLQFLFEYFSETQRNKGNFPGRFSGRQFSNSRSEMNVSTLELGDSALYLCASSLAVGSLAKNIQYFGAGTRLSVL.